The subject of this entry is one TCR beta chain. Its antigen remains unknown. This sample was included in a study of cytomegalovirus exposure and HLA in healthy donors. Study-wide findings and caveats: When analyzed later, a missense DCLRE1C variant was found to be linked to TCR beta V- and J-gene trimming. A later analysis found common viral pathogens apparently linked to several of the most significant clusters.

Donors were ostensibly healthy at sampling, although undocumented immune exposures were probable. A multiplex PCR was run with 60 Vbeta primers and 13 Jbeta primers. Only in-frame clones appear in the TCRdb table, and some are missing; sequencing was by immunoSEQ multiplex PCR. The data include tens of thousands of clones; the top ten clones carry about 4%. Germline assignment: CDR1 SEHNR and CDR2 FQNEAQ (reference sequence). The V end was cut by 5 bases, the J end by 4 bases, with 12 bases between. The CDR3 has 14 residues. This TCR derives from a female donor in good health and CMV-seropositive. The specimen was PBMCs. This chain joins TRBV7-9 and TRBJ2-1; D is undetermined. CDR3 residues: CASSPSETYNEQFF. In nucleotides, the CDR3 is TGTGCCAGCAGCCCGTCCGAGACATACAATGAGCAGTTCTTC.